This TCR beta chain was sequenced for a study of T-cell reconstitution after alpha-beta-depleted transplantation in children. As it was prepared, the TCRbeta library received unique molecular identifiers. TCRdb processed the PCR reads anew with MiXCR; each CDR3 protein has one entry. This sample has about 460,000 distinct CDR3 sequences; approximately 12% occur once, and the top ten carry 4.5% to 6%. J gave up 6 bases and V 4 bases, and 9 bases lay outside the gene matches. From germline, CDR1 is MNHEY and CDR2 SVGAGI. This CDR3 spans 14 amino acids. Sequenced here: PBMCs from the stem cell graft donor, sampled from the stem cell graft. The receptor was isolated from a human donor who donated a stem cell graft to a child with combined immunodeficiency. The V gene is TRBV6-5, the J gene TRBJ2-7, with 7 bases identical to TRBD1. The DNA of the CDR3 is TGTGCCAGCAGTTCCCTGGGGACAGTCGTCGAGCAGTACTTC. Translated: CASSSLGTVVEQYF.